This is a list of T cell receptor beta chains from one sample in a study of T cells after yellow fever vaccination. TCRdb processed the 5' RACE reads anew with MiXCR; each CDR3 protein has one entry. The sample carries about 330,000 distinct CDR3 sequences, around 6.8% recorded once. The sample in question was PBMCs, obtained roughly 47 days after the first yellow fever vaccination. The origin of the receptors is a man younger than 35 who received the YFV17D yellow fever vaccine. Both conserved end residues are trimmed from each CDR3. The order of the fields is CDR3 protein, J gene, clone size, V gene. A clone size is listed for some rows: how often the clone was seen (once, few, many), or a class if it is expanded.

CDR3 protein: ASSPSGAGSYQETQY
J gene: TRBJ2-5
clone size: NA
V gene: TRBV4-1

CDR3 protein: ASTGLTKNIQY
J gene: TRBJ2-4
clone size: few
V gene: TRBV19

CDR3 protein: ASSLTGTGNQPQH
J gene: TRBJ1-5
clone size: many
V gene: TRBV5-5

CDR3 protein: ATRTSFSNEQF
J gene: TRBJ2-1
clone size: few
V gene: TRBV12-3/TRBV12-4

CDR3 protein: SAIRTEAF
J gene: TRBJ1-1
clone size: many
V gene: TRBV20-1

CDR3 protein: ASSLYGTGNTGELF
J gene: TRBJ2-2
clone size: few
V gene: TRBV5-1

CDR3 protein: ASSLKAPASYNEQF
J gene: TRBJ2-1
clone size: few
V gene: TRBV5-6

CDR3 protein: ASSLRGPYYYEQY
J gene: TRBJ2-7
clone size: NA
V gene: TRBV27

CDR3 protein: ASSYRVSDGYT
J gene: TRBJ1-2
clone size: few
V gene: TRBV2

CDR3 protein: ASSMPGQGTNTGELF
J gene: TRBJ2-2
clone size: few
V gene: TRBV7-9

CDR3 protein: ASSTDGLAKNIQY
J gene: TRBJ2-4
clone size: NA
V gene: TRBV9

CDR3 protein: ASSQLQEADTQY
J gene: TRBJ2-3
clone size: NA
V gene: TRBV4-2

CDR3 protein: ASSPELSKHIQY
J gene: TRBJ2-4
clone size: NA
V gene: TRBV7-8

CDR3 protein: AWGRGTQY
J gene: TRBJ2-3
clone size: NA
V gene: TRBV30

CDR3 protein: ASSSGTGGQETQY
J gene: TRBJ2-5
clone size: many
V gene: TRBV7-6

CDR3 protein: SVHMMRQEETQY
J gene: TRBJ2-5
clone size: few
V gene: TRBV29-1

CDR3 protein: ASSLAGVAGDNEQF
J gene: TRBJ2-1
clone size: NA
V gene: TRBV5-8

CDR3 protein: ASSYTPGTLSYNEQF
J gene: TRBJ2-1
clone size: NA
V gene: TRBV5-6

CDR3 protein: ASSPDREVGYT
J gene: TRBJ1-2
clone size: few
V gene: TRBV18

CDR3 protein: STQGGYGYT
J gene: TRBJ1-2
clone size: NA
V gene: TRBV20-1

CDR3 protein: ASSPQQGTGELF
J gene: TRBJ2-2
clone size: NA
V gene: TRBV7-3

CDR3 protein: ASSQGQGRMNTEAF
J gene: TRBJ1-1
clone size: few
V gene: TRBV3-1

CDR3 protein: ATSRDLQGREQY
J gene: TRBJ2-7
clone size: NA
V gene: TRBV15

CDR3 protein: ASSSVGTSEETQY
J gene: TRBJ2-5
clone size: many
V gene: TRBV5-1

CDR3 protein: ASSFRFPTSSGANVLT
J gene: TRBJ2-6
clone size: NA
V gene: TRBV5-6

CDR3 protein: ASSSRTGGNEQF
J gene: TRBJ2-1
clone size: few
V gene: TRBV7-2

CDR3 protein: ASSLERTSDEQY
J gene: TRBJ2-7
clone size: NA
V gene: TRBV11-2